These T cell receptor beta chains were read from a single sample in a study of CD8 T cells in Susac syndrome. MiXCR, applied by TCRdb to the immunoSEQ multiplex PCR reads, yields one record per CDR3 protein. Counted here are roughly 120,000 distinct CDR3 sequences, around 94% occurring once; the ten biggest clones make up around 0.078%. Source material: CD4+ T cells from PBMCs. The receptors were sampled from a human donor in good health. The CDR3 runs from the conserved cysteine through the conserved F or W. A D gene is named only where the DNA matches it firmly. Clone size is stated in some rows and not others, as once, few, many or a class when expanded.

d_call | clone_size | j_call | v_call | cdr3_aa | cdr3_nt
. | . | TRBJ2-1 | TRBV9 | CASSVAPLGTDEQFF | TGTGCCAGCAGCGTAGCCCCACTAGGGACCGATGAGCAGTTCTTC
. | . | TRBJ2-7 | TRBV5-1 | CASSLVFDSYEQYF | TGCGCCAGCAGCTTGGTGTTCGACTCCTACGAGCAGTACTTC
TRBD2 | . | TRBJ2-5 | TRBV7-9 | CASSLINGRAQETQYF | TGTGCCAGCAGCTTAATTAACGGGAGGGCCCAAGAGACCCAGTACTTC
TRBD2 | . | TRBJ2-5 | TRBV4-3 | CASSQGLAGGQETQYF | TGCGCCAGCAGCCAAGGTCTAGCGGGCGGGCAAGAGACCCAGTACTTC
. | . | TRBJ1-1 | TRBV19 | CASSTSRVGTEAFF | TGTGCCAGTAGTACCAGCAGGGTGGGCACTGAAGCTTTCTTT
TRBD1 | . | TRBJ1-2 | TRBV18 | CASSPRDSLYGYTF | TGTGCCAGCTCACCAAGGGACAGTCTCTATGGCTACACCTTC
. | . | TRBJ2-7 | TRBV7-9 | CASSSPGRSYEQYF | TGTGCCAGCAGCTCACCGGGACGCTCCTACGAGCAGTACTTC
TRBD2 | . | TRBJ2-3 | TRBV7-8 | CASSRGLAGEDTQYF | TGTGCCAGCAGCCGAGGGTTAGCGGGAGAAGATACGCAGTATTTT
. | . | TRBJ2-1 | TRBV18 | CASSPPPSRSNEQFF | TGTGCCAGCTCACCCCCCCCTTCTAGGTCTAATGAGCAGTTCTTC
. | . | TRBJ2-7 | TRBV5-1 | CASSLESGPYEQYF | TGCGCCAGCAGCTTGGAGTCGGGGCCCTACGAGCAGTACTTC
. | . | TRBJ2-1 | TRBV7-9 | CASSLVPLDEQFF | TGTGCCAGCAGCTTAGTACCTCTGGATGAGCAGTTCTTC
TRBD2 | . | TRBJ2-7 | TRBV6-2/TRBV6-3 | CASIQLAGGDEQYF | TGTGCCAGCATCCAACTAGCGGGAGGGGACGAGCAGTACTTC
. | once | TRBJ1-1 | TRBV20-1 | CSIATVLNTEAFF | TGCAGTATAGCGACGGTTCTGAACACTGAAGCTTTCTTT
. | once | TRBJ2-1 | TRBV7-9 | CASRLTGDPHNEQFF | TGTGCCAGCAGATTAACGGGAGATCCCCACAATGAGCAGTTCTTC
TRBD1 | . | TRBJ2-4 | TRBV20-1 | CSARQGADIQYF | TGCAGTGCTAGACAGGGGGCGGACATTCAGTACTTC
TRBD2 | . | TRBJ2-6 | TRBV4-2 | CASSLTGASGSNVLTF | TGTGCCAGCAGCCTAACAGGCGCTAGCGGGAGCAACGTCCTGACTTTC
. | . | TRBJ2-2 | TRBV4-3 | CASSPQQGIGELFF | TGCGCCAGCAGCCCCCAGCAGGGGATCGGGGAGCTGTTTTTT
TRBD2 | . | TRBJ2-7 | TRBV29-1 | CSVTSGARYEQYF | TGCAGCGTTACCAGCGGGGCTCGATACGAGCAGTACTTC
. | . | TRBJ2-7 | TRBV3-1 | CASSQQSRFGNSYEQYF | TGTGCCAGCAGCCAACAAAGTAGGTTTGGGAACTCCTACGAGCAGTACTTC
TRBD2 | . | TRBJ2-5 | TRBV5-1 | CASSVGLAGDEKTQYF | TGCGCCAGCAGCGTCGGACTAGCGGGAGACGAAAAGACCCAGTACTTC
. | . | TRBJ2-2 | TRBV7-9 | CASSYRMGTGTGELFF | TGTGCCAGCAGCTACCGTATGGGGACTGGCACCGGGGAGCTGTTTTTT
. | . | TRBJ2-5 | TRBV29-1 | CSVGGTSKETQYF | TGCAGCGTTGGAGGGACGTCGAAAGAGACCCAGTACTTC
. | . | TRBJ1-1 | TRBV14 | CASSQVGGNTEAFF | TGTGCCAGCAGCCAAGTGGGAGGGAACACTGAAGCTTTCTTT
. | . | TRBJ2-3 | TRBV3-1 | CASSPPHLDTQYF | TGTGCCAGCAGCCCTCCACACCTAGATACGCAGTATTTT
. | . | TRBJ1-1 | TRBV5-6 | CASSWGTEAFF | TGTGCCAGCAGTTGGGGGACTGAAGCTTTCTTT
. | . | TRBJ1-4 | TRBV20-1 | CSAGPSPTNEKLFF | TGCAGTGCTGGACCATCCCCAACTAATGAAAAACTGTTTTTT
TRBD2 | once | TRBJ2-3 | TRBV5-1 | CASSYLAGDTDTQYF | TGCGCCAGCAGCTACCTCGCGGGAGACACAGATACGCAGTATTTT
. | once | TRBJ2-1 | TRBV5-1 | CASSLTGAPYNEQFF | TGCGCCAGCAGCTTAACGGGAGCCCCCTACAATGAGCAGTTCTTC
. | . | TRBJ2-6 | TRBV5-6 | CASSSGHSPGANVLTF | TGTGCCAGCAGCTCGGGACACTCCCCTGGGGCCAACGTCCTGACTTTC
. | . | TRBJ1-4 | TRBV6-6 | CASSPRKVDLFF | TGTGCCAGCAGTCCCCGGAAGGTAGACCTGTTTTTT
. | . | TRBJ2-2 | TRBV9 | CASSKMRDGGELFF | TGTGCCAGCAGCAAAATGCGGGACGGCGGGGAGCTGTTTTTT
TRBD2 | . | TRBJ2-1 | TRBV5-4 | CASSRGLDNEQFF | TGTGCCAGCAGCCGCGGACTAGACAATGAGCAGTTCTTC
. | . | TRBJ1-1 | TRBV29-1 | CSVDSISSTEAFF | TGCAGCGTTGACTCTATTTCTAGCACTGAAGCTTTCTTT
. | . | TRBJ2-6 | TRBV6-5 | CASISGANVLTF | TGTGCCAGCATCTCTGGGGCCAACGTCCTGACTTTC
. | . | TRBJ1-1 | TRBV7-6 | CASSFDRDNTEAFF | TGTGCCAGCAGCTTCGACCGGGACAACACTGAAGCTTTCTTT
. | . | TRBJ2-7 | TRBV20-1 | CSASGGGGSYEQYF | TGCAGTGCTAGTGGGGGCGGCGGCTCCTACGAGCAGTACTTC
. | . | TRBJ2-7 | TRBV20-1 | CSARATETPHEQYF | TGCAGTGCTAGAGCAACGGAGACTCCCCACGAGCAGTACTTC
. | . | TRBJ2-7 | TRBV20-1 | CSASFGGQNYEQYF | TGCAGTGCTAGTTTCGGCGGACAGAACTACGAGCAGTACTTC
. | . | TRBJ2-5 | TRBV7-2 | CASSGYWGQETQYF | TGTGCCAGCAGCGGGTACTGGGGACAAGAGACCCAGTACTTC
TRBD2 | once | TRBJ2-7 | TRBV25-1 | CASKLAGATYEQYF | TGTGCCAGTAAACTAGCGGGGGCCACCTACGAGCAGTACTTC
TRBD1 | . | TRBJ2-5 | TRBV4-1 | CASSRNRDSQETQYF | TGCGCCAGCAGCCGTAACCGGGACAGCCAAGAGACCCAGTACTTC